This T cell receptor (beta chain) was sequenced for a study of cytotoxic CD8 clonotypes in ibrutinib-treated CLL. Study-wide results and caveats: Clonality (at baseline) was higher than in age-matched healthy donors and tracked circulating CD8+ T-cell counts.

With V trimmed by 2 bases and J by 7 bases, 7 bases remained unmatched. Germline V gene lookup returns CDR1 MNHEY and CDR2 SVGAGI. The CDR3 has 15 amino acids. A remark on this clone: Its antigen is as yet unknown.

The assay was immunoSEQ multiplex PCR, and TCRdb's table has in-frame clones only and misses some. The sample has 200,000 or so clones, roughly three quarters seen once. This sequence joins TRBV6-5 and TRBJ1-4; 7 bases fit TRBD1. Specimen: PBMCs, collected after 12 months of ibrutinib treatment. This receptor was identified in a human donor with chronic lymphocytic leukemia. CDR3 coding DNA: TGTGCCAGCAGTTACCTCCCCAGGGGGAGTGAAAAACTGTTTTTT. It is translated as CASSYLPRGSEKLFF.